The sequence of this T cell receptor beta chain was determined in a study of cytomegalovirus exposure and HLA in healthy donors. V trimming: 6 bases; J trimming: 7 bases; junction bases outside the gene matches: 7. The V gene's germline CDR1 is MRHNA and CDR2 SNTAGT. The CDR3 has 14 residues. This cohort consisted of healthy bone marrow donors. PCR was performed using 60 Vbeta and 13 Jbeta primers. Sequenced by immunoSEQ multiplex PCR; TCRdb stores in-frame clones only, minus some. This sample has 110,000 to 150,000 clones, with about four fifths found just once. Source material: PBMCs. This TCR derives from a man between 35 and 55 years old in good health and CMV-seronegative. The chain employs TRBV6-4 and TRBJ2-1, with 9 bases fitting TRBD1. The CDR3 coding sequence is TGTGCCAGCAGCCGGGACAGGGCCTTGAATGAGCAGTTCTTC. It codes for CASSRDRALNEQFF.